This TCR beta chain stems from a study of CD8+ T cells in alopecia areata. This clone has a handful of counts. Reverse transcribed after extraction, RNA yielded cDNA as the sequencing template. The assay was immunoSEQ multiplex PCR, and TCRdb's table has in-frame clones only and misses some. This sample has over 200,000 clones, with around 62% found just once. The CDR3 is 13 residues long. CDR1 is SQVTM and CDR2 is ANQGSEA in the germline V gene. V lost 7 bases, J lost 3 bases, and 13 bases lay in between. The sequenced sample was CD4+ T cells sorted from blood, obtained at week 0. This rearrangement joins TRBV29-1 to TRBJ1-5, with D possibly matching TRBD1 (5 bases). The sequence came from a human donor with alopecia areata. DNA of the CDR3: TGCAGCGAGGGGCAGGACTTCAATCAGCCCCAGCATTTT. This translates into CSEGQDFNQPQHF.